Below, 9 T cell receptor beta chains from the same sample are listed, as sequenced in a study of cytomegalovirus exposure and HLA in healthy donors. 13 Jbeta primers and 60 Vbeta primers were used for the PCR. Repertoires were generated with immunoSEQ multiplex PCR, while TCRdb's copy carries only in-frame clones and drops some. Of roughly 140,000 clones in the sample, under 90% were seen once. Sequencing was done on a sample of PBMCs. The receptor set was obtained from a male donor in good health and CMV-seronegative.

V usage is TRBV27 and J usage is TRBJ2-1; a weak D match, TRBD2 (5 bases). Trimming removed 7 bases from V and 7 bases from J, with 20 bases in between. The CDR3 loop spans 15 amino acids. Looked up from germline, CDR1 is MNHEY and CDR2 is SMNVEV (reference sequence). This CDR3 reads CASTSTPGRGNEQFF. As DNA, the CDR3 is TGTGCCAGCACCTCGACACCGGGGAGAGGGAATGAGCAGTTCTTC.

The chain couples TRBV4-1 to TRBJ2-7; TRBD1 matches at 9 bases. The germline CDR1 and CDR2 sequences are MGHRA and YSYEKL. This CDR3 is 15 amino acids long. V dropped 3 bases and J dropped 4; count of bases not matched to a gene: 7. The DNA of the CDR3 is TGCGCCAGCAGCCATGCCGGGACAGGGACATACGAGCAGTACTTC. Its translation: CASSHAGTGTYEQYF.

The chain has TRBV21-1 and TRBJ2-4; TRBD1, the table's D call, lacks a check against the DNA. TRBV21-1 is termed a pseudogene. CDR3 size: 18 residues. DNA for the CDR3: TGTGCCAGCAGTTCCCTGACCTCGGGCAGGGCAACCAAAAACATTCAGTACTTC. Translation: CASSSLTSGRATKNIQYF.

This clone was counted once. The chain links TRBV5-1 to TRBJ1-4, with TRBD1 matching 7 bases. The CDR3 is 15 amino acids. J was trimmed by 8 bases and V by 4 bases; bases with no gene match: 11. CDR1 is SGHRS, CDR2 YFSETQ, per germline. CDR3 sequence: CASSLTGTVKEKLFF. The CDR3 nucleotides are TGCGCCAGCAGCCTTACCGGGACAGTAAAGGAAAAACTGTTTTTT. The full variable domain, its missing parts supplied by reference TRBV5-1 and TRBJ1-4, is KAGVTQTPRYLIKTRGQQVTLSCSPISGHRSVSWYQQTPGQGLQFLFEYFSETQRNKGNFPGRFSGRQFSNSRSEMNVSTLELGDSALYLCASSLTGTVKEKLFFGSGTQLSVL.

V gene TRBV7-2 combines with J gene TRBJ2-7, with 10 positions matching TRBD2. J lost 6 bases, V lost 5 bases, and 7 bases had no gene match. Germline V lookup: CDR1 SGHTA, CDR2 FQGNSA. The CDR3 has 14 amino acids. This chain's CDR3 is CASSPLAGEAEQYF. The CDR3 coding sequence is TGTGCCAGCAGCCCCCTAGCGGGAGAAGCCGAGCAGTACTTC.

The CDR3 coding sequence is TGTGCCAGCAGACGTGACAGGGGAGGGCACGAGCAGTACTTC. The encoded protein is CASRRDRGGHEQYF. The chain joins TRBV7-2 to TRBJ2-7, with TRBD1 as a possible D gene (8 bases). CDR1 is SGHTA, CDR2 FQGNSA, per germline. The V end lost 6 bases, the J end lost 5 bases, and 17 bases lay between the germline ends. This CDR3 comprises 14 residues.

The V and J genes are TRBV19 and TRBJ1-1; 8 bases match TRBD1. Germline-derived CDR1 and CDR2 are LNHDA and SQIVND (reference sequence). The V gene end was trimmed by 10 bases and the J gene end by 4 bases; junction bases not matched to a gene: 14. CDR3 length: 15 amino acids. CDR3 sequence (DNA): TGTGCCACTTCACAGGGGGTCTATTTTGGCACTGAAGCTTTCTTT. It is translated as CATSQGVYFGTEAFF.

The chain carries TRBV27 and TRBJ2-1; TRBD1 matches 8 bases. The CDR3 is made up of 15 amino acids. Germline V gene data show CDR1 as MNHEY and CDR2 as SMNVEV (reference sequence). J gave up 5 bases and V 8 bases, and 11 bases lay outside the gene matches. The CDR3: CASAPVGQGHNEQFF. For the CDR3, the DNA is TGTGCCAGCGCCCCCGTCGGACAGGGACACAATGAGCAGTTCTTC.

The chain recombines TRBV4-1 with TRBJ1-1; the D gene is possibly TRBD1 (5 bases). Trimming removed 1 base from V and 4 bases from J, with 10 bases in between. Germline assignment: CDR1 MGHRA and CDR2 YSYEKL. This CDR3 has 14 amino acids. Written as DNA, the CDR3 is TGCGCCAGCAGCCAAGTTTGGGGGGGCACTGAAGCTTTCTTT. It translates to CASSQVWGGTEAFF.